One sample yielded the 21 T cell receptor beta chains listed below, sequenced in a study of shared clonotypes between healthy human individuals. Using immunoSEQ multiplex PCR, the repertoire was profiled, and TCRdb retains in-frame clones only, with some absent. The table lists more than 2 million clones, nearly 97% of them singletons, with approximately 0.13% in the top ten. The sample was naive CD4+ T cells sorted from blood. Sample subset: CD45RA+ positively selected. These receptors all come from a man aged 18 to 30 in good health.

Worth noting for this clone: Other DNA sequences of this sample code for an identical CDR3. The V gene is TRBV27, the J gene TRBJ1-5; no firm D call. The germline V gene encodes CDR1 MNHEY and CDR2 SMNVEV (reference sequence). The CDR3 sequence is 14 residues long. Trimming took 0 bases from V and 0 from J, leaving 3 bases between them. The CDR3 sequence is CASSLSYSNQPQHF. The CDR3 DNA reads TGTGCCAGCAGTTTATCATATAGCAATCAGCCCCAGCATTTT.

This clone was recorded once. V and J are TRBV5-6 and TRBJ2-2, with D maybe TRBD2 (5 bases). The V gene lost 0 bases and the J gene lost 1 base, with 7 bases spanning the gap. Germline V gives CDR1 SGHDT, CDR2 YYEEEE. CDR3 length equals 15 residues. The CDR3 bases are TGTGCCAGCAGCTTGGCGGGGAGGAACACCGGGGAGCTGTTTTTT. As protein: CASSLAGRNTGELFF.

The genes are TRBV7-9 and TRBJ1-4, with TRBD1 matching over 8 bases. The CDR3 extends over 12 amino acids. V gave up 1 base and J gave up 11 bases; unmatched junction bases: 0. From germline, CDR1 is SEHNR and CDR2 FQNEAQ (reference sequence). CDR3 loop: CASSLDRGKLFF. CDR3 bases: TGTGCCAGCAGCTTAGACAGGGGGAAACTGTTTTTT. Based on the CDR3 plus reference TRBV7-9 and TRBJ1-4, the full variable domain is DTGVSQNPRHKITKRGQNVTFRCDPISEHNRLYWYRQTLGQGPEFLTYFQNEAQLEKSRLLSDRFSAERPKGSFSTLEIQRTEQGDSAMYLCASSLDRGKLFFGSGTQLSVL.

The V gene is TRBV6-1, the J gene TRBJ1-5; D is perhaps TRBD1 (6 bases). CDR1 and CDR2 (germline): MNHNS, SASEGT. The ends were cut back, 3 bases at V and 7 bases at J, with 22 bases in the middle. The CDR3 is made up of 17 amino acids. The CDR3 reads CASSDRQVGATRQPQHF. CDR3 DNA: TGTGCCAGCAGTGATCGACAGGTCGGGGCCACCAGGCAGCCCCAGCATTTT.

This chain links TRBV7-2 with TRBJ1-5; the D is unclear. V dropped 5 bases and J dropped 9 bases, with 11 bases sitting between them. Germline V gene data show CDR1 as SGHTA and CDR2 as FQGNSA. The CDR3 spans 12 residues. The CDR3 DNA reads TGTGCCAGCAGCGCCCTCGGAGCGCCCCAGCATTTT. The encoded protein is CASSALGAPQHF. Variable domain in full (rest from reference TRBV7-2 and TRBJ1-5): GAGVSQSPSNKVTEKGKDVELRCDPISGHTALYWYRQSLGQGLEFLIYFQGNSAPDKSGLPSDRFSAERTGGSVSTLTIQRTQQEDSAVYLCASSALGAPQHFGDGTRLSIL.

The chain employs TRBV29-1 and TRBJ2-6; 7 bases are shared with TRBD1. CDR3 length: 15 residues. Germline V lookup: CDR1 SQVTM, CDR2 ANQGSEA. The J segment lost 2 bases and the V segment lost 6 bases, leaving 7 bases of the junction unmatched. The CDR3 region has the DNA TGCAGCGTCCGACAGGGCAGGGCTGGGGCCAACGTCCTGACTTTC. This codes for CSVRQGRAGANVLTF.

Comment on this clone: The sample carries other DNA sequences with the same CDR3. The V and J genes are TRBV5-1 and TRBJ1-5, with 9 bases aligning to TRBD1. There are 15 residues in the CDR3. Trimming at V came to 0 bases and at J to 6 bases, leaving 4 bases not matched to a gene. Germline CDR1 is SGHRS and CDR2 is YFSETQ. The CDR3, as DNA: TGCGCCAGCAGCTTGGAGGGACAGGGTACTCAGCCCCAGCATTTT. Its protein product is CASSLEGQGTQPQHF.

On this clone itself: Other nucleotide sequences in the sample specify the same CDR3. This chain connects TRBV7-9 to TRBJ1-1, with D unclear. Germline CDR1 reads SEHNR; CDR2 reads FQNEAQ (reference sequence). CDR3 length: 13 residues. V was shortened by 2 bases and J by 1 base, with 5 bases between the two germline ends. The CDR3 loop is CASSLQGNTEAFF. Here the CDR3 DNA reads TGTGCCAGCAGCTTACAAGGGAACACTGAAGCTTTCTTT.

The chain uses TRBV29-1 and TRBJ2-5; either TRBD1 or TRBD2 may fit D (5 bases each). From germline, CDR1 is SQVTM and CDR2 ANQGSEA. The CDR3 has 14 amino acids. Trimming pared 0 bases from V and 7 bases from J, leaving 15 bases between. DNA of the CDR3: TGCAGCGTTGAAGACCATGGACCGAGGGGGACCCAGTACTTC. It specifies CSVEDHGPRGTQYF.

This clone is a singleton in its sample. The chain combines TRBV18 with TRBJ1-2; D is unresolved. Germline V gene lookup returns CDR1 KGHSH and CDR2 LQKENI. V was clipped by 0 bases and J by 7 bases, with 12 bases between them. The CDR3 is 14 amino acids. In DNA form, the CDR3 reads TGTGCCAGCTCACCACCGTTAGCGGAGACTGGCTACACCTTC. Residues: CASSPPLAETGYTF.

This chain uses TRBV10-3 with TRBJ2-2; possible D gene TRBD2, 5 bases. The CDR3 has 15 amino acids. Germline assignment: CDR1 ENHRY and CDR2 SYGVKD. Trimming took 0 bases from V and 5 from J, leaving 10 bases between them. CDR3: CAISESGVLTGELFF. The CDR3 DNA reads TGTGCCATCAGTGAGTCCGGGGTTTTGACCGGGGAGCTGTTTTTT.

The count of this clone is one. The rearrangement links TRBV5-1 to TRBJ2-5; D gene ambiguous. V shed 3 bases and J shed 2 bases, with 8 bases lying between them. The CDR3 has 13 amino acids. The germline V gene encodes CDR1 SGHRS and CDR2 YFSETQ. In nucleotides, the CDR3 is TGCGCCAGCAGCTCTCTCGAGCAAGAGACCCAGTACTTC. This codes for CASSSLEQETQYF.

This rearrangement joins TRBV5-1 to TRBJ1-4; 11 bases map to TRBD1. The CDR3 is 17 residues long. The V and J ends lost 4 bases and 7 bases, in that order; junction bases with no gene match: 12. CDR1 is SGHRS and CDR2 is YFSETQ in the germline V gene. The CDR3 coding sequence is TGCGCCAGCAGCCTCGGACAGGGGGCGGCGAAAGCTGAAAAACTGTTTTTT. Translated: CASSLGQGAAKAEKLFF.

This sequence joins TRBV7-2 and TRBJ1-1, with D possibly TRBD1 on 5 matching bases. The CDR3 has 14 amino acids. Between the trimmed V and J ends, which lost 4 bases and 0 bases, there was a span of 9 bases. Germline CDR1 is SGHTA and CDR2 is FQGNSA. CDR3 sequence (DNA): TGTGCCAGCAGCTCGACAGCAATGAACACTGAAGCTTTCTTT. It is translated as CASSSTAMNTEAFF.

The chain has TRBV28 and TRBJ2-5, with 9 bases fitting TRBD1. There are 19 residues in the CDR3. The ends lost 5 bases at V and 1 base at J; junction bases unmatched: 17. Germline V gives CDR1 MDHEN, CDR2 SYDVKM. Here the CDR3 DNA reads TGTGCCAGCAGTCTTACACCGGGACAGGGCCGACCCGTCCAAGAGACCCAGTACTTC. Encoded protein: CASSLTPGQGRPVQETQYF. Combining the CDR3 with reference TRBV28 and TRBJ2-5 gives the whole variable domain DVKVTQSSRYLVKRTGEKVFLECVQDMDHENMFWYRQDPGLGLRLIYFSYDVKMKEKGDIPEGYSVSREKKERFSLILESASTNQTSMYLCASSLTPGQGRPVQETQYFGPGTRLLVL.

The chain joins TRBV5-1 to TRBJ2-7; 8 bases are a match to TRBD2. Germline assignment: CDR1 SGHRS and CDR2 YFSETQ. V shed 1 base, J shed 3 bases, and the junction held 6 bases outside the gene matches. This CDR3 has 15 residues. Here the CDR3 reads CASSLQTSGVYEQYF. The CDR3 nucleotides are TGCGCCAGCAGCTTGCAAACTAGCGGAGTCTACGAGCAGTACTTC.

The chain carries TRBV18 and TRBJ1-1; D gene unclear. V dropped 0 bases and J dropped 3 bases, with 5 bases sitting between them. This CDR3 is built from 13 residues. Per germline, CDR1 KGHSH and CDR2 LQKENI. CDR3 amino acids: CASSPPGHTEAFF. The DNA of the CDR3 is TGTGCCAGCTCACCACCTGGGCACACTGAAGCTTTCTTT. Supplemented by reference TRBV18 and TRBJ1-1, the full variable domain reads NAGVMQNPRHLVRRRGQEARLRCSPMKGHSHVYWYRQLPEEGLKFMVYLQKENIIDESGMPKERFSAEFPKEGPSILRIQQVVRGDSAAYFCASSPPGHTEAFFGQGTRLTVV.

The V and J genes are TRBV29-1 and TRBJ2-7, with 9 bases fitting TRBD1. The CDR3 covers 13 residues. J was trimmed by 5 bases and V by 5 bases; bases with no gene match: 7. Germline values: CDR1 SQVTM, CDR2 ANQGSEA. CDR3 sequence (DNA): TGCAGCGTTAACGGACAGGGGTTGCACGAGCAGTACTTC. Translating gives CSVNGQGLHEQYF.

V gene TRBV7-2 combines with J gene TRBJ2-2; unclear D gene. With 0 bases removed from V and 6 bases from J, the gap between germline ends came to 5 bases. The CDR3 totals 13 residues. Germline V gene data show CDR1 as SGHTA and CDR2 as FQGNSA. CDR3 sequence: CASSLAAPGELFF. The CDR3 coding sequence is TGTGCCAGCAGCTTAGCAGCTCCCGGGGAGCTGTTTTTT.

This clone is a singleton in its sample. The chain recombines TRBV6-6 with TRBJ1-5, with 8 nucleotides matching TRBD1. The CDR3 runs 16 residues. Trimming removed 6 bases from V and 7 bases from J; junction bases left unmatched: 14. Germline V CDR1 and CDR2: MNHNY, SVGAGI (reference sequence). The CDR3, as DNA: TGTGCCAGCAGATACGGACAGGGAAGGACCGCGCAGCCCCAGCATTTT. Translated: CASRYGQGRTAQPQHF.

The sample holds one count of this clone. J is TRBJ2-5 and V is TRBV11-2; possibly TRBD2 for D (6 bases). CDR3 length: 16 amino acids. V lost 5 bases to trimming and J lost 2 bases, with 18 bases between them. CDR1 SGHAT and CDR2 FQNNGV come from the germline V gene. CDR3 in DNA: TGTGCCAGCAGCACCTTAGCGGAGATAAAGCAAGAGACCCAGTACTTC. Its protein product is CASSTLAEIKQETQYF.